This T cell receptor beta chain was documented in a study of blood T cell repertoires in COVID-19. Profiling relied on immunoSEQ multiplex PCR, and the TCRdb table lists in-frame clones only, not all of them. The sample lists approximately 200,000 clones; approximately 87% were seen once. Sequences were obtained from peripheral blood. The receptor comes from a person aged 70 to 79 with COVID-19, enrolled during active disease.

CDR3 DNA sequence: TGTGCCAGCAGCCAAGAACTAGCGGGAGGGCCCGATGAGCAGTTCTTC. As protein: CASSQELAGGPDEQFF. V usage is TRBV7-2 and J usage is TRBJ2-1; 13 bases agree with TRBD2. The CDR3 has 16 amino acids. The trim removed 5 bases at V and 8 bases at J, leaving 9 bases unmatched. Germline CDR1 and CDR2: SGHTA and FQGNSA.